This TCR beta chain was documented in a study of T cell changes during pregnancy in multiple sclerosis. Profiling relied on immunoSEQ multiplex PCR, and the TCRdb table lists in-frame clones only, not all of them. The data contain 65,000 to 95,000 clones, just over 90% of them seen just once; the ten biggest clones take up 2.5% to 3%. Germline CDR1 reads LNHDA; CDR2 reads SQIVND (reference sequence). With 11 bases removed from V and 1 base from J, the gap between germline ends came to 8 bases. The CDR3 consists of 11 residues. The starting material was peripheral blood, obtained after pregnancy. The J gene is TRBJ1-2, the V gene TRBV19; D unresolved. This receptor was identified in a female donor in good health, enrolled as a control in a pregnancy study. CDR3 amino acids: CAAGYNYGYTF. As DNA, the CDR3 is TGTGCCGCGGGATATAACTATGGCTACACCTTC.